The clone carrying this T cell receptor beta chain came up a few times. Antigen: not known. This sample was included in a study of radiation and T cells in renal cell carcinoma. Findings and caveats of the study: Top tumor clonotypes rose in blood 2 weeks post-radiation, then contracted. Pretreatment tumor biopsies were lacking, so baseline clonotypes are unknown.

The protocol was immunoSEQ multiplex PCR, while the TCRdb copy is restricted to in-frame clones and leaves out a portion. The data show approximately 83,000 clones, 70% to 90% seen once. The CDR3 loop spans 16 amino acids. Germline values: CDR1 MNHEY, CDR2 SVGAGI. The ends lost 2 bases at V and 4 bases at J; junction bases unmatched: 9. Stated time point: blood 4 weeks post-SBRT, at nephrectomy. As to treatment: 15 Gy SBRT to primary tumor, nephrectomy 4 weeks later. Nephrectomy followed 15 Gy stereotactic body radiation by 4 weeks. The TCR comes from a man in his fifties with renal cell carcinoma. This chain joins TRBV6-5 and TRBJ1-2; TRBD1 agrees at 8 bases. Source: blood, taken from a patient whose treatment included radiotherapy and nephrectomy. DNA of the CDR3: TGTGCCAGCAGTTACGCTACCGGGACAGGCCTCTATGGCTACACCTTC. This gives the protein CASSYATGTGLYGYTF.